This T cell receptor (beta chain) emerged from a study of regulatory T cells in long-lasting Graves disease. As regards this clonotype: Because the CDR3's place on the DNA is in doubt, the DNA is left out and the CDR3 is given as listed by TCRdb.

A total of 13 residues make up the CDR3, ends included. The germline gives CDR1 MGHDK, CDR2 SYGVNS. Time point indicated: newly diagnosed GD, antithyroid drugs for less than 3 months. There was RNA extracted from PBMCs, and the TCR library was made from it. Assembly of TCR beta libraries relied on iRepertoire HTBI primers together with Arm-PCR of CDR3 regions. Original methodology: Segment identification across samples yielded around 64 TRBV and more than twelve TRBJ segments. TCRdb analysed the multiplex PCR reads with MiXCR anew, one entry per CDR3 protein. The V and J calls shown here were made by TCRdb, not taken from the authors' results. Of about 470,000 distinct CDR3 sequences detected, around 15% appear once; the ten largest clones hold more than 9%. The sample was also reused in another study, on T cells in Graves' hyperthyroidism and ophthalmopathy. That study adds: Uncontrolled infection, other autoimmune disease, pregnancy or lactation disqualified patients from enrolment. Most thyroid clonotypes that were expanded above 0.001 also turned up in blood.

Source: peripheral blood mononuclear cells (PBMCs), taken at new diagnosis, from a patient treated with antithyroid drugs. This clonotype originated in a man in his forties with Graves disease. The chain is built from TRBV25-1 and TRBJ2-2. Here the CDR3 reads CASSFMTFGELFF.